This TCR beta chain was captured by sequencing in a study of blood T cell repertoires in COVID-19. CDR3 size: 17 residues. The ends were cut back, 7 bases at V and 6 bases at J, with 27 bases in the middle. Germline V gene sequence: CDR1 SNHLY, CDR2 FYNNEI. Some clones are missing from TCRdb's copy, which holds only in-frame ones; the method was immunoSEQ multiplex PCR. The sample consists of about 480,000 clones, around 90% of them appearing once. The source material was PBMCs or T cells enriched from blood (not recorded which). V usage is TRBV2 and J usage is TRBJ1-1, with D possibly matching TRBD1 (5 bases). The sequence was collected from a woman in her late teens or twenties with acute COVID-19. CDR3 loop: CASTSQGAGIYGAEAFF. The CDR3 DNA reads TGTGCCAGCACTTCACAAGGGGCAGGAATATATGGGGCTGAAGCTTTCTTT.